This T cell receptor (beta chain) is from a study of T-cell memory formation after mild COVID-19. Whole-study findings and limits: Clones that got smaller from day 15 to 85 had even CD4/CD8, while clones growing later tipped toward CD4+. Clones from the second wave (peaking day 37) had unconfirmed SARS-CoV-2 specificity.

TCRdb re-called the 5' RACE reads through MiXCR, storing one row per CDR3 protein. The data contain 150,000 to 200,000 distinct CDR3 sequences, 11% of them seen just once; the ten biggest clones take up more than 3.5%. After removal of 0 bases from V and 0 bases from J, the junction contained 10 bases not matched to a gene. The CDR3 is 18 amino acids. The germline V gene has CDR1 KGHSH and CDR2 LQKENI. As for this clonotype: No antigen is known for it.

The receptor comes from a man between 18 and 29 years old who had mild COVID-19 (a few samples of this study predate the infection). Cell type and time point are not known. This chain joins TRBV18 and TRBJ1-1, with TRBD1 matching over 7 bases. The sample was PBMCs or a T cell subset sorted from them (not recorded which). The CDR3 is CASSPPGQRYDMNTEAFF. The CDR3 DNA sequence: TGTGCCAGCTCACCACCGGGACAGCGTTACGACATGAACACTGAAGCTTTCTTT.